The 15 T cell receptor beta chains below come from one sample, sequenced in a study of shared clonotypes between healthy human individuals. The method was immunoSEQ multiplex PCR; TCRdb's version includes in-frame clones alone and lacks a portion of them. This sample has about 2 million clones, with 95% found just once. Material: naive CD4+ T cells sorted from blood. Subset reported: CD45RA+ positively selected. The receptors were sampled from a man aged 18 to 30 in good health.

This clone was counted once. The CDR3 DNA sequence: TGTGCCAGCAGCTTAGAGCGGGGGGAATATTACGAGCAGTACTTC. Protein sequence: CASSLERGEYYEQYF. The rearrangement links TRBV7-9 to TRBJ2-7; TRBD2 matches at 9 bases. The germline gives CDR1 SEHNR, CDR2 FQNEAQ (reference sequence). Trimming took 1 base from V and 4 from J; bases not matched to a gene: 5. This CDR3 contains 15 residues.

This rearrangement joins TRBV11-2 to TRBJ2-1, with 11 bases lining up with TRBD2. Germline V gene data show CDR1 as SGHAT and CDR2 as FQNNGV. V dropped 4 bases and J dropped 2; count of bases not matched to a gene: 4. CDR3 length equals 16 residues. In nucleotides, the CDR3 is TGTGCCAGCAGCTCCCTAGCGGGAGGTACCTACAATGAGCAGTTCTTC. Its translation: CASSSLAGGTYNEQFF.

V is TRBV25-1 and J is TRBJ1-1; a possible D gene is TRBD1 (6 bases). Trimming left V 3 bases short and J 7 bases short, with 15 bases between. The CDR3 is made up of 14 amino acids. Germline V gene data show CDR1 as MGHDK and CDR2 as SYGVNS. The CDR3 DNA is TGTGCCAGCAGTGACCCGAACAGGGCCGTTGAAGCTTTCTTT. This translates into CASSDPNRAVEAFF.

Points on this clone: At one of its ends the junction is not consistent with the germline gene, which may arise from a read error. Different DNA sequences within this sample yield the same CDR3. The chain couples TRBV5-6 to TRBJ2-2, with 8 bases lining up with TRBD1. The CDR3 has 16 amino acids. The germline gives CDR1 SGHDT, CDR2 YYEEEE. The CDR3: CASSSDRGWGTGELFF. The CDR3 region has the DNA TGTGCCAGCAGCTCCGACAGGGGTTGGGGCACCGGGGAGCTGTTCTTT.

This clone has a single count. This CDR3 is CAWKAPGSNTGELFF. For the CDR3, the DNA is TGTGCCTGGAAGGCCCCGGGATCCAACACCGGGGAGCTGTTTTTT. The rearrangement uses TRBV30 and TRBJ2-2, with D perhaps matching TRBD2 (5 bases). The V gene's germline CDR1 is GTSNPN and CDR2 SVGIG (reference sequence). The CDR3 extends over 15 amino acids. Between the trimmed V and J ends, which lost 4 bases and 2 bases, there was a span of 14 bases.

This clone appeared a single time. The V gene is TRBV5-1, the J gene TRBJ2-2, with D tentatively TRBD2 (6 bases). The CDR3 spans 14 residues. Trimming stripped 4 bases from V and 6 bases from J, with 13 bases between. The germline gives CDR1 SGHRS, CDR2 YFSETQ. The DNA for the CDR3 is TGCGCCAGCAGCCACGGGGGTGGCGCCGGGGAGCTGTTTTTT. This translates into CASSHGGGAGELFF.

The chain joins TRBV19 to TRBJ1-2; no clear D gene. This CDR3 has 11 residues. Germline V gives CDR1 LNHDA, CDR2 SQIVND (reference sequence). The V end lost 3 bases, the J end lost 8 bases, and 7 bases lay between the germline ends. CDR3 loop: CASSIGPGYTF. The CDR3 DNA follows: TGTGCCAGTAGTATCGGGCCGGGCTACACCTTC.

This clone was counted once. The chain is built from TRBV7-3 and TRBJ2-2; tentative D call: TRBD1 (5 bases). Germline V gives CDR1 SGHTA, CDR2 FQGTGA. This CDR3 contains 14 residues. The ends were cut back, 5 bases at V and 2 bases at J, with 9 bases in the middle. The CDR3 coding sequence is TGTGCCAGCAGCCCCGACAGCAACACCGGGGAGCTGTTTTTT. Translation gives CASSPDSNTGELFF. Together with reference TRBV7-3 and TRBJ2-2, the CDR3 gives the full variable domain: GAGVSQTPSNKVTEKGKYVELRCDPISGHTALYWYRQSLGQGPEFLIYFQGTGAADDSGLPNDRFFAVRPEGSVSTLKIQRTERGDSAVYLCASSPDSNTGELFFGEGSRLTVL.

The chain combines TRBV5-6 with TRBJ2-7; no clear D gene. The CDR3 loop spans 14 amino acids. Germline CDR1 reads SGHDT; CDR2 reads YYEEEE. Trimming pared 0 bases from V and 0 bases from J, leaving 7 bases between. The CDR3 DNA is TGTGCCAGCAGCTTGGTTGTTAGCTCCTACGAGCAGTACTTC. Translated: CASSLVVSSYEQYF.

V and J are TRBV5-1 and TRBJ2-7, with D possibly TRBD1 on 6 matching bases. CDR1 is SGHRS, CDR2 YFSETQ, per germline. This CDR3 has 12 amino acids. CDR3 region: CGPRTETYEQYF. The CDR3 DNA sequence: TGCGGACCAAGGACAGAGACCTACGAGCAGTACTTC.

The rearrangement links TRBV6-5 to TRBJ1-1; unclear D gene. This CDR3 contains 15 residues. The germline CDR1 and CDR2 sequences are MNHEY and SVGAGI. V dropped 6 bases and J dropped 1 base, with 15 bases sitting between them. CDR3 nucleotide sequence: TGTGCCAGCAGAAGAGCGGGCAGAGAGAACACTGAAGCTTTCTTT. Translated, it gives CASRRAGRENTEAFF.

Remarks on this clone: A much more abundant neighbour one base away suggests this may be a read error. At the DNA level, this CDR3 is encoded by other sequences in the same sample as well. The chain employs TRBV7-9 and TRBJ2-2, with D maybe TRBD2 (6 bases). The CDR3 has 14 amino acids. Trimming took 5 bases from V and 1 from J, leaving 8 bases between them. Germline CDR1 SEHNR, CDR2 FQNEAQ (reference sequence). CDR3 nucleotides: TGTGCCAGCAGCCCCGGGGGGAACACCGGGGAGCTGTTTTTT. The encoded protein is CASSPGGNTGELFF.

The chain recombines TRBV18 with TRBJ2-1; the D gene could be TRBD1 or TRBD2 (5 bases each). This CDR3 comprises 14 residues. Between the trimmed V and J ends, which lost 2 bases and 9 bases, there was a span of 14 bases. Germline CDR1 reads KGHSH; CDR2 reads LQKENI. The CDR3 DNA reads as TGTGCCAGCTCACCAGGGGCCTGGGGGAGTGAGCAGTTCTTC. This encodes CASSPGAWGSEQFF.

This rearrangement joins TRBV5-6 to TRBJ1-3; D call uncertain. The germline V and J ends were trimmed by 3 bases and 2 bases, with 6 bases remaining between them. CDR3 length: 13 residues. Germline V gene lookup returns CDR1 SGHDT and CDR2 YYEEEE. The CDR3 nucleotides are TGTGCCAGCAGCTGGGGTACTGGAAACACCATATATTTT. Amino acid sequence: CASSWGTGNTIYF.

The chain employs TRBV5-4 and TRBJ1-2, with 8 bases matching TRBD1. The CDR3 loop spans 14 amino acids. Looked up from germline, CDR1 is SGHNT and CDR2 is YYREEE (reference sequence). V lost 2 bases, J lost 9 bases, and 9 bases stayed unmatched. CDR3 loop: CASSLIGTGNRYTF. In DNA form, the CDR3 reads TGTGCCAGCAGCTTAATCGGGACAGGTAATCGCTACACCTTC.